Sequencing of this T cell receptor beta chain was carried out in a study of a mutant IDH1 vaccine in newly diagnosed glioma. On the study more broadly: Treated patients, approximately 60% male and roughly 40% female, averaged approximately 40 years of age.

V gave up 2 bases and J gave up 5 bases, with 11 bases separating them. The germline gives CDR1 SGDLS, CDR2 YYNGEE. The CDR3 contains 13 residues. Time point of the sample: baseline, week 1 (first vaccination visit). Treatment described: pre-vaccination baseline after standard-of-care therapy. Donor diagnoses consisted of new WHO grade 3 or 4 IDH1-mutant, ATRX-lost astrocytomas. This clone appeared once. Its target is not known. Here immunoSEQ multiplex PCR was the method, and the copy in TCRdb shows in-frame clones only, minus some. The sample carries tens of thousands of clones, around 80% recorded once. Study conclusions and caveats: Pseudoprogression showed no apparent link to changes in top peripheral T cell clonotypes. Researchers report vaccine-induced immune responses in just under 95% of patients.

The sample consisted of peripheral blood mononuclear cells (PBMCs), taken from a glioma patient treated with radiotherapy, temozolomide or both. This TCR derives from a woman younger than 30 with glioma. Some clones in this sample may be carry-over from other donors' samples. The gene calls are TRBV9 and TRBJ2-7, with D perhaps assigned TRBD1 or TRBD2 (5 bases each). The CDR3 region is CASSVGTQNEQYF. The CDR3 bases are TGTGCCAGCAGCGTCGGGACCCAGAACGAGCAGTACTTC.